These 28 T cell receptor beta chains originate from one sample sequenced in a study of shared clonotypes between healthy human individuals. Repertoires were generated with immunoSEQ multiplex PCR, while TCRdb's copy carries only in-frame clones and drops some. In the table there are 2,500,000 or so clones, approximately 93% of which are singletons. The sequencing input was naive CD4+ T cells from PBMCs. Subset indicated: CD45RA+ positively selected. The receptors come from a man aged 18-30 years in good health. Some clones in this sample may be carry-over from other donors' samples.

This chain uses TRBV7-3 with TRBJ2-3, with D hard to call. Germline assignment: CDR1 SGHTA and CDR2 FQGTGA. V shed 0 bases and J shed 1 base, with 14 bases lying between them. This CDR3 is built from 17 residues. Here the CDR3 DNA reads TGTGCCAGCAGCTTAACCCCCGGAAGCAGAGGCACAGATACGCAGTATTTT. It is translated as CASSLTPGSRGTDTQYF.

In this sample, this clone turned up a few times. V usage is TRBV9 and J usage is TRBJ2-1; maybe TRBD2 (6 bases). V was clipped by 0 bases and J by 10 bases, with 11 bases between them. The CDR3 is 13 residues long. Germline V gene data show CDR1 as SGDLS and CDR2 as YYNGEE. The CDR3 sequence is CASSVGTGDEQFF. The CDR3 nucleotides are TGTGCCAGCAGCGTAGGGACGGGAGACGAGCAGTTCTTC. The variable domain in full, with the rest retrieved from reference TRBV9 and TRBJ2-1, is DSGVTQTPKHLITATGQRVTLRCSPRSGDLSVYWYQQSLDQGLQFLIQYYNGEERAKGNILERFSAQQFPDLHSELNLSSLELGDSALYFCASSVGTGDEQFFGPGTRLTVL.

V is TRBV14 and J is TRBJ2-2; D unresolved. This CDR3 contains 15 residues. Looked up from germline, CDR1 is SGHDN and CDR2 is FVKESK. V lost 2 bases and J 0 bases, leaving 7 bases between the germline ends. CDR3 residues: CASSQHYPNTGELFF. CDR3 DNA sequence: TGTGCCAGCAGCCAACACTACCCGAACACCGGGGAGCTGTTTTTT.

The CDR3 sequence: CASGLEWGTEAFF. The CDR3 DNA follows: TGTGCTAGTGGTTTGGAATGGGGCACTGAAGCTTTCTTT. This chain uses TRBV12-5 with TRBJ1-1; D is unclear. Trimming took 1 base from V and 4 from J, leaving 7 bases between them. CDR3 length equals 13 residues. CDR1 is LGHNT and CDR2 is FRNRAP in the germline V gene.

The chain employs TRBV6-5 and TRBJ2-1; possibly TRBD1 for D (6 bases). CDR3 length: 12 amino acids. CDR1 MNHEY and CDR2 SVGAGI come from the germline V gene. V was trimmed by 5 bases and J by 7 bases, leaving 9 bases between them. CDR3: CASSKQGNEQFF. The CDR3 bases are TGTGCCAGCAGTAAACAGGGAAATGAGCAGTTCTTC.

This clone was seen a handful of times. The chain uses TRBV30 and TRBJ1-1, with D tentatively TRBD1 (6 bases). Trimming removed 3 bases from V and 0 bases from J, with 11 bases in between. The CDR3 runs to 14 residues. From germline, CDR1 is GTSNPN and CDR2 SVGIG (reference sequence). CDR3 coding DNA: TGTGCCTGGAGCCCGGGACACTTGAACACTGAAGCTTTCTTT. Its translation: CAWSPGHLNTEAFF.

This chain uses TRBV29-1 with TRBJ2-5; the match to TRBD2 covers 14 bases. The J call may be incorrect, as the DNA end agrees better with TRBJ2-7. Per the germline V gene, CDR1 is SQVTM and CDR2 is ANQGSEA. The CDR3 consists of 16 residues. CDR3: CSVGGLAGALSYEQYF. CDR3 nucleotide sequence: TGCAGCGTGGGGGGACTAGCGGGAGCCCTCTCCTACGAGCAGTACTTC.

This chain connects TRBV7-2 to TRBJ1-5; no firm D call. Trimming stripped 2 bases from V and 5 bases from J, with 16 bases between. The CDR3 extends over 16 amino acids. Germline values: CDR1 SGHTA, CDR2 FQGNSA. The CDR3 is CASSLWGASTDQPQHF. The DNA for the CDR3 is TGTGCCAGCAGCTTATGGGGAGCGTCGACTGATCAGCCCCAGCATTTT.

J is TRBJ2-1 and V is TRBV2; D not certain. There are 14 residues in the CDR3. CDR1 and CDR2 from the germline V gene are SNHLY and FYNNEI. V lost 6 bases and J 8 bases, leaving 17 bases between the germline ends. The CDR3 here is CASRPYTIPHEQFF. The CDR3 DNA sequence: TGTGCCAGCAGGCCCTACACGATACCGCATGAGCAGTTCTTC.

This clone was picked up one time. V is TRBV6-1 and J is TRBJ2-1, with TRBD2 matching over 10 bases. Losses at the gene ends were 5 bases for V and 8 bases for J; bases not matched to a gene: 9. This CDR3 spans 15 amino acids. The germline V gene has CDR1 MNHNS and CDR2 SASEGT. The CDR3 reads CASSSSGRASYEQFF. CDR3 DNA sequence: TGTGCCAGCAGTTCGAGCGGGAGGGCCTCCTATGAGCAGTTCTTC.

The genes are TRBV29-1 and TRBJ2-5; D uncertain. The V gene's germline CDR1 is SQVTM and CDR2 ANQGSEA. There are 13 residues in the CDR3. V shed 4 bases and J shed 1 base, with 10 bases lying between them. The CDR3 sequence: CSVVVLLQETQYF. The CDR3 DNA reads TGCAGCGTTGTTGTCCTACTCCAAGAGACCCAGTACTTC. The variable domain in full, with the rest retrieved from reference TRBV29-1 and TRBJ2-5, is SAVISQKPSRDICQRGTSLTIQCQVDSQVTMMFWYRQQPGQSLTLIATANQGSEATYESGFVIDKFPISRPNLTFSTLTVSNMSPEDSSIYLCSVVVLLQETQYFGPGTRLLVL.

The chain uses TRBV28 and TRBJ1-2; D possibly corresponds to TRBD1 (5 bases). The CDR3 loop spans 12 amino acids. Per germline, CDR1 MDHEN and CDR2 SYDVKM. V was pared by 4 bases and J by 4 bases, with 7 bases between. The DNA for the CDR3 is TGTGCCAGCAGTTCAGACAGCTATGGCTACACCTTC. Its protein product is CASSSDSYGYTF.

With respect to this clone: Other DNA sequences in the same sample also yield this CDR3. V is TRBV5-1 and J is TRBJ2-1; D gene uncertain. This CDR3 comprises 13 residues. Germline V lookup: CDR1 SGHRS, CDR2 YFSETQ. V lost 3 bases to trimming and J lost 5 bases, with 9 bases between them. The CDR3 DNA is TGCGCCAGCAGCTACGGCCAAAACAATGAGCAGTTCTTC. Protein product: CASSYGQNNEQFF. Full variable domain (missing parts from reference TRBV5-1 and TRBJ2-1): KAGVTQTPRYLIKTRGQQVTLSCSPISGHRSVSWYQQTPGQGLQFLFEYFSETQRNKGNFPGRFSGRQFSNSRSEMNVSTLELGDSALYLCASSYGQNNEQFFGPGTRLTVL.

This chain joins TRBV25-1 and TRBJ2-4, with 9 bases lining up with TRBD2. This CDR3 spans 15 amino acids. V shed 5 bases and J 2 bases; nucleotides not matched to a gene: 4. CDR1 and CDR2 (germline): MGHDK, SYGVNS. CDR3 residues: CASSPSGVTKNIQYF. The DNA for the CDR3 is TGTGCCAGCAGTCCTAGCGGGGTTACCAAAAACATTCAGTACTTC.

For this clone: This sample also contains other DNA sequences that code for the same CDR3. The rearrangement links TRBV5-1 to TRBJ2-1; 10 bases line up with TRBD2. J was trimmed by 4 bases and V by 3 bases; bases with no gene match: 4. This CDR3 has 15 residues. CDR1 and CDR2 from the germline V gene are SGHRS and YFSETQ. The CDR3 region has the DNA TGCGCCAGCAGCTCTCTAGCGGGAGAGTACAATGAGCAGTTCTTC. The encoded protein is CASSSLAGEYNEQFF.

This rearrangement joins TRBV4-1 to TRBJ1-4, with D perhaps TRBD1 (5 bases). Trimming pared 1 base from V and 0 bases from J, leaving 15 bases between. The CDR3 consists of 18 residues. Germline V gene data show CDR1 as MGHRA and CDR2 as YSYEKL. The CDR3 sequence is CASSQGGSLIATNEKLFF. CDR3 bases: TGCGCCAGCAGCCAAGGGGGCAGCCTTATTGCAACTAATGAAAAACTGTTTTTT.

The chain couples TRBV27 to TRBJ2-5, with TRBD2 identical over 8 bases. This CDR3 spans 14 amino acids. The trim removed 4 bases at V and 3 bases at J, leaving 4 bases unmatched. Germline V gives CDR1 MNHEY, CDR2 SMNVEV (reference sequence). CDR3 coding DNA: TGTGCCAGCAGTTCGGGAGGGCAAGAAGAGACCCAGTACTTC. As protein: CASSSGGQEETQYF.

This sequence joins TRBV11-1 and TRBJ2-3; D is perhaps TRBD1 (6 bases). V was pared by 4 bases and J by 0 bases, with 11 bases between. This CDR3 is 15 amino acids long. In germline, CDR1 is SGHAT, CDR2 FQDESV (reference sequence). The CDR3 coding sequence is TGTGCCAGCAGCTCAAGGACAGATAGCACAGATACGCAGTATTTT. This translates into CASSSRTDSTDTQYF.

The count of this clone is one. The chain is built from TRBV28 and TRBJ2-2; 10 nucleotides align to TRBD1. The CDR3 has 15 residues. CDR1 is MDHEN and CDR2 is SYDVKM in the germline V gene. With V trimmed by 10 bases and J by 6 bases, 11 bases remained unmatched. CDR3 in DNA: TGTGCCACCAGACGGAACGGACAGGGGGCCGGGGAGCTGTTTTTT. Its protein is CATRRNGQGAGELFF.

The chain recombines TRBV28 with TRBJ1-4; no firm D call. Trimming shortened V by 4 bases and J by 4 bases, and 13 bases separated the two germline ends. The CDR3 sequence is 15 residues long. Germline-derived CDR1 and CDR2 are MDHEN and SYDVKM. CDR3 region: CASSSRRGSNEKLFF. The DNA for the CDR3 is TGTGCCAGCAGTTCTAGACGAGGGAGTAATGAAAAACTGTTTTTT.

The V call is TRBV6-1, the J call TRBJ2-1, with TRBD2 matching over 10 bases. Trimming cost V 9 bases and J 7 bases; bases outside gene matches: 6. The germline CDR1 and CDR2 sequences are MNHNS and SASEGT. This CDR3 is 13 amino acids long. CDR3 sequence (DNA): TGTGCCAGTACGGGACTAGCGCATAATGAGCAGTTCTTC. Amino acid sequence: CASTGLAHNEQFF.

The count of this clone is one. CDR3 sequence: CASSLLLGYEQYF. The CDR3, as DNA: TGTGCCAGCAGCTTATTACTGGGCTACGAGCAGTACTTC. The chain employs TRBV7-3 and TRBJ2-7; D is unclear. The germline CDR1 and CDR2 sequences are SGHTA and FQGTGA. Trimming left V 2 bases short and J 3 bases short, with 8 bases between. This CDR3 comprises 13 residues.

The chain carries TRBV7-9 and TRBJ1-1; D not resolved. The V gene lost 0 bases and the J gene lost 1 base, with 12 bases spanning the gap. This CDR3 is 16 amino acids long. Germline V gene data show CDR1 as SEHNR and CDR2 as FQNEAQ (reference sequence). CDR3 in amino acids: CASSLALSGGNTEAFF. The DNA for the CDR3 is TGTGCCAGCAGCTTAGCGTTGTCCGGCGGGAACACTGAAGCTTTCTTT.

The chain is built from TRBV10-1 and TRBJ1-5; perhaps TRBD1 as D (6 bases). CDR3 size: 13 residues. V lost 10 bases, J lost 7 bases, and 17 bases lay in between. The V gene's germline CDR1 is WNHNN and CDR2 SYGVQD (reference sequence). The CDR3 sequence is CAIPGARVQPQHF. For the CDR3, the DNA is TGCGCCATTCCGGGGGCCAGGGTCCAGCCCCAGCATTTT.

This chain uses TRBV6-1 with TRBJ2-2, with D perhaps assigned TRBD1 or TRBD2 (5 bases each). Germline CDR1 MNHNS, CDR2 SASEGT. V was clipped by 0 bases and J by 3 bases, with 8 bases between them. The CDR3 contains 15 residues. The CDR3 reads CASSEAQGDTGELFF. The CDR3 region has the DNA TGTGCCAGCAGTGAAGCGCAGGGAGACACCGGGGAGCTGTTTTTT.

V usage is TRBV20-1 and J usage is TRBJ1-2; D is uncertain. Trimming stripped 0 bases from V and 7 bases from J, with 6 bases between. The CDR3 extends over 11 amino acids. CDR1 is DFQATT, CDR2 SNEGSKA, per germline (reference sequence). The CDR3 DNA sequence: TGCAGTGCTAGAGAGCGGGGTGGCTACACCTTC. This gives the protein CSARERGGYTF.

This chain links TRBV7-3 with TRBJ2-2, with 13 bases matching TRBD2. Per the germline V gene, CDR1 is SGHTA and CDR2 is FQGTGA. The CDR3 contains 15 residues. With V trimmed by 5 bases and J by 7 bases, 4 bases remained unmatched. CDR3 DNA sequence: TGTGCCAGCAGCCCGGGACTAGCGGGGATCGGGGAGCTGTTTTTT. Its protein product is CASSPGLAGIGELFF.

The rearrangement links TRBV10-3 to TRBJ1-2; tentatively, D is TRBD1 (5 bases). Per the germline V gene, CDR1 is ENHRY and CDR2 is SYGVKD. The CDR3 sequence is 14 residues long. V lost 4 bases and J 5 bases, leaving 14 bases between the germline ends. The CDR3 spells CAISVETVPYGYTF. CDR3 coding DNA: TGTGCCATCAGTGTCGAGACAGTTCCATATGGCTACACCTTC.